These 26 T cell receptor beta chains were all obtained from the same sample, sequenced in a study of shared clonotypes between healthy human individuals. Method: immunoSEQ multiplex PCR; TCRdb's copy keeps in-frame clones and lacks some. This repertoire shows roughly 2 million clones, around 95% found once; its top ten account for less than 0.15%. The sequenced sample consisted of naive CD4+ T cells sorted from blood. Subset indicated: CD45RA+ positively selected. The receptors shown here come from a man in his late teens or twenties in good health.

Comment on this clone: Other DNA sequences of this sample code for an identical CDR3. CDR3 nucleotide sequence: TGCGCCAGCAGCTCAGGACAGGGAGCCTACGAGCAGTACTTC. Protein product: CASSSGQGAYEQYF. The chain combines TRBV5-1 with TRBJ2-7, with 8 bases matching TRBD1. Germline V lookup: CDR1 SGHRS, CDR2 YFSETQ. CDR3 length equals 14 residues. Trimming removed 3 bases from V and 2 bases from J; junction bases left unmatched: 4. Combining the CDR3 with reference TRBV5-1 and TRBJ2-7 gives the whole variable domain KAGVTQTPRYLIKTRGQQVTLSCSPISGHRSVSWYQQTPGQGLQFLFEYFSETQRNKGNFPGRFSGRQFSNSRSEMNVSTLELGDSALYLCASSSGQGAYEQYFGPGTRLTVT.

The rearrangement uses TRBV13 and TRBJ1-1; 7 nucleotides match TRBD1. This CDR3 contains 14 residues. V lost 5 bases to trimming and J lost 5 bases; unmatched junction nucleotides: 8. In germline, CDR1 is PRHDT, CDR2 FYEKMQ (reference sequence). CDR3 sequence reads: CASSTRQGLTEAFF. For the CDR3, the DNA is TGTGCCAGCAGCACCCGACAGGGATTGACTGAAGCTTTCTTT.

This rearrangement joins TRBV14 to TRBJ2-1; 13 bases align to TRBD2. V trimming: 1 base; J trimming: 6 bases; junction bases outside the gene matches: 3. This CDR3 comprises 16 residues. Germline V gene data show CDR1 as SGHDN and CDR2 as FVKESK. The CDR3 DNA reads TGTGCCAGCAGCCAAGGCGGACTAGCGGGAGTCAATGAGCAGTTCTTC. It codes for CASSQGGLAGVNEQFF.

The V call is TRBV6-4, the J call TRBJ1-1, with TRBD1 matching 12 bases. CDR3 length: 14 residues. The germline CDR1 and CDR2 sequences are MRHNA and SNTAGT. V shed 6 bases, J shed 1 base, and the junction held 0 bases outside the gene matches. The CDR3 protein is CASRGQGANTEAFF. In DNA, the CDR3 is TGTGCCAGCAGGGGACAGGGGGCGAACACTGAAGCTTTCTTT.

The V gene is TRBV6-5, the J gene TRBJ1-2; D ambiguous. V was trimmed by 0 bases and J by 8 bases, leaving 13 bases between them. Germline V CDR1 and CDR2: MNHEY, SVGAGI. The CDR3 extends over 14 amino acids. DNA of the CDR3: TGTGCCAGCAGTTACTCGGAAAGGGTAACAGGCTACACCTTC. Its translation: CASSYSERVTGYTF.

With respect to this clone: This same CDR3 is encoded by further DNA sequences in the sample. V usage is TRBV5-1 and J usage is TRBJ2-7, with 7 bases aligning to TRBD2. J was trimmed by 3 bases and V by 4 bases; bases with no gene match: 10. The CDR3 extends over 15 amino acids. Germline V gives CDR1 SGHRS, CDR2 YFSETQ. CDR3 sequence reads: CASSLGGYSSYEQYF. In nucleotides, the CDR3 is TGCGCCAGCAGCCTCGGGGGGTATTCAAGCTACGAGCAGTACTTC.

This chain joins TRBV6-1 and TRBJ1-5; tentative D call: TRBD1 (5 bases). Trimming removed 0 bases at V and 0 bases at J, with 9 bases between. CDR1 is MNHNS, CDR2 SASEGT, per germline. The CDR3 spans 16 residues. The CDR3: CASSEARRVSNQPQHF. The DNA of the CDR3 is TGTGCCAGCAGTGAAGCGCGCAGGGTTAGCAATCAGCCCCAGCATTTT.

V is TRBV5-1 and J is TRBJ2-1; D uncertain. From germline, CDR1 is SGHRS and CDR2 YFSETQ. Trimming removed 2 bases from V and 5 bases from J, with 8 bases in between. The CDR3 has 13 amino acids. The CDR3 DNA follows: TGCGCCAGCAGCTTTGGACGCCACAATGAGCAGTTCTTC. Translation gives CASSFGRHNEQFF.

CDR3 loop: CASSVEPTVFNSPLHF. DNA of the CDR3: TGTGCCAGCAGCGTAGAGCCTACAGTGTTCAATTCACCCCTCCACTTT. V usage is TRBV9 and J usage is TRBJ1-6; D is ambiguous. Germline V gene lookup returns CDR1 SGDLS and CDR2 YYNGEE. The V end was cut by 0 bases, the J end by 7 bases, with 14 bases between. This CDR3 comprises 16 residues.

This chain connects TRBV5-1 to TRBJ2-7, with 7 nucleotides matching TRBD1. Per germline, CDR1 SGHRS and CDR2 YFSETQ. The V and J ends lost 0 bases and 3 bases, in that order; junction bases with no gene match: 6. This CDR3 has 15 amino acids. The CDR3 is CASSLDVGQSYEQYF. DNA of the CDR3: TGCGCCAGCAGCTTGGATGTGGGACAGAGCTACGAGCAGTACTTC.

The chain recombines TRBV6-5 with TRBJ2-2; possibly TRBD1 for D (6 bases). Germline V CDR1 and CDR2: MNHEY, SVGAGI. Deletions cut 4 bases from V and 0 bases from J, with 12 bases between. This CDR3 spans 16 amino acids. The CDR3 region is CASSSRQAPNTGELFF. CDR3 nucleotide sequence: TGTGCCAGCAGTTCTAGACAGGCCCCGAACACCGGGGAGCTGTTTTTT.

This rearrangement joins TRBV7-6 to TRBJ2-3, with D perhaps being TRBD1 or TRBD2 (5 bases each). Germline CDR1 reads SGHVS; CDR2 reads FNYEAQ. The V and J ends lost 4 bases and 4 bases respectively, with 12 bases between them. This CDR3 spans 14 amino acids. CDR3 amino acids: CASSSQGAPDTQYF. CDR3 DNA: TGTGCCAGCAGCTCCCAGGGAGCTCCAGATACGCAGTATTTT.

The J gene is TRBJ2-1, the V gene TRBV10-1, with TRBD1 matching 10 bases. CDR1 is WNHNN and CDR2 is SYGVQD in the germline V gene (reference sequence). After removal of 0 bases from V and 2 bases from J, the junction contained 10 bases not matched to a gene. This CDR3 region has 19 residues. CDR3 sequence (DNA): TGCGCCAGCAGTGAGTCTTCCGTCTCGGACAGGGGGACCTACAATGAGCAGTTCTTC. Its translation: CASSESSVSDRGTYNEQFF.

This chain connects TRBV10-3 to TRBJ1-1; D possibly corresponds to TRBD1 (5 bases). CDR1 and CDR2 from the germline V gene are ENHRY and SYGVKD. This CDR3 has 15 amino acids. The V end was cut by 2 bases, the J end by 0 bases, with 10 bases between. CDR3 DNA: TGTGCCATCAGTGAGGACAGAAATTTGAACACTGAAGCTTTCTTT. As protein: CAISEDRNLNTEAFF.

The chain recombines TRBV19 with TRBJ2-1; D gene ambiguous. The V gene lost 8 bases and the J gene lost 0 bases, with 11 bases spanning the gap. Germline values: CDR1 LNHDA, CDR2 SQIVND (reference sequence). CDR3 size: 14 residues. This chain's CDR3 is CASATIISYNEQFF. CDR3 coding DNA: TGTGCCAGTGCCACCATAATCTCCTACAATGAGCAGTTCTTC.

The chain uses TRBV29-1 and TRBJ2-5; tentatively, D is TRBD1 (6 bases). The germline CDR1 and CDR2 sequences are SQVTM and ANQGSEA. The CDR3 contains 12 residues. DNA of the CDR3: TGCAGTGAAACACAGGGCTCCGAGACCCAGTACTTC. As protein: CSETQGSETQYF.

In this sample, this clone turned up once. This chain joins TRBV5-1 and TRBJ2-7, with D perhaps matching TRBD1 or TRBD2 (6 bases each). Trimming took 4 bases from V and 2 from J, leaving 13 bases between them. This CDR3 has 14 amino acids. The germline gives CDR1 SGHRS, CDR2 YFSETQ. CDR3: CASSPRDTPYEQYF. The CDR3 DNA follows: TGCGCCAGCAGCCCGCGGGACACCCCCTACGAGCAGTACTTC.

The chain's CDR3 is CASSLGADTEAFF. In DNA, the CDR3 is TGTGCCAGCAGCTTAGGGGCGGATACTGAAGCTTTCTTT. V gene TRBV11-2 combines with J gene TRBJ1-1; D is unclear. Germline assignment: CDR1 SGHAT and CDR2 FQNNGV. The V end lost 1 base, the J end lost 5 bases, and 8 bases lay between the germline ends. This CDR3 comprises 13 residues.

CDR3 nucleotides: TGTGCCAGCAGAACCGCCGGGGGTGTGAACACTGAAGCTTTCTTT. This sequence encodes CASRTAGGVNTEAFF. The chain joins TRBV5-4 to TRBJ1-1, with D maybe TRBD1 (5 bases). V was clipped by 5 bases and J by 0 bases, with 14 bases between them. Germline V gives CDR1 SGHNT, CDR2 YYREEE (reference sequence). CDR3 length: 15 amino acids.

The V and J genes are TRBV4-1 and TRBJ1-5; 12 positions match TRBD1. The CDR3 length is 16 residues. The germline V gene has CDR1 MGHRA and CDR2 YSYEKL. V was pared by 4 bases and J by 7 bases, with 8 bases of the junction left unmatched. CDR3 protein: CASSRLGTGGEQPQHF. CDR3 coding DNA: TGCGCCAGCAGCCGACTTGGGACAGGGGGCGAACAGCCCCAGCATTTT.

CDR3 DNA: TGTGCCTGGACTAGTGATCGTACGCAGTATTTT. This sequence encodes CAWTSDRTQYF. The J gene is TRBJ2-3, the V gene TRBV30; D remains unclear. In germline, CDR1 is GTSNPN, CDR2 SVGIG (reference sequence). V dropped 4 bases and J dropped 8 bases, with 10 bases sitting between them. The CDR3 runs to 11 residues.

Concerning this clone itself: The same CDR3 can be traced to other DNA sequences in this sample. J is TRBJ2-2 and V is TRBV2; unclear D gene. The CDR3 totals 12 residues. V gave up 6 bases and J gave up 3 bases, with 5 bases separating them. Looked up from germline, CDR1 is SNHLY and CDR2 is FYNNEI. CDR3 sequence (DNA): TGTGCCAGCAGCCTTGACACCGGGGAGCTGTTTTTT. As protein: CASSLDTGELFF.

The CDR3 DNA reads as TGTGCCAGCAGCTATTCCGCCCTGGAGCAGCCCCAGCATTTT. Translating it yields CASSYSALEQPQHF. The V gene is TRBV5-5, the J gene TRBJ1-5; D remains unclear. Between the trimmed V and J ends, which lost 3 bases and 7 bases, there was a span of 14 bases. Germline lookup yields CDR1 SGHKS and CDR2 YYEKEE (reference sequence). The CDR3 is made up of 14 amino acids.

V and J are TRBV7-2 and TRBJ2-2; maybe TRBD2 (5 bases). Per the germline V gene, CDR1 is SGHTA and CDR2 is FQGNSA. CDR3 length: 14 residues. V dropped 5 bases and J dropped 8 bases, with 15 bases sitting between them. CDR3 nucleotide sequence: TGTGCCAGCAGCATGAGGGCCATTAAAGGGGAGCTGTTTTTT. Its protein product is CASSMRAIKGELFF.

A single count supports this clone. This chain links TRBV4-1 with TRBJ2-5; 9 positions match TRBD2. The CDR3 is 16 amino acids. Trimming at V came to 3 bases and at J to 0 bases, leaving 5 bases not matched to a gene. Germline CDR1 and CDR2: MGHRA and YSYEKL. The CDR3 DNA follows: TGCGCCAGCAGCCAGGAGCGGGGGGATAACCAAGAGACCCAGTACTTC. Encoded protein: CASSQERGDNQETQYF.

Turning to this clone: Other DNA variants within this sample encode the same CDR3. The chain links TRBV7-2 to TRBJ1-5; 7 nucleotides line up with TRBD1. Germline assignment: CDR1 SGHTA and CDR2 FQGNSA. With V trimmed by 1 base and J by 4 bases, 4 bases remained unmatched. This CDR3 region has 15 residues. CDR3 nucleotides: TGTGCCAGCAGCTTAGGAGGGACAGCTAATCAGCCCCAGCATTTT. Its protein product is CASSLGGTANQPQHF.